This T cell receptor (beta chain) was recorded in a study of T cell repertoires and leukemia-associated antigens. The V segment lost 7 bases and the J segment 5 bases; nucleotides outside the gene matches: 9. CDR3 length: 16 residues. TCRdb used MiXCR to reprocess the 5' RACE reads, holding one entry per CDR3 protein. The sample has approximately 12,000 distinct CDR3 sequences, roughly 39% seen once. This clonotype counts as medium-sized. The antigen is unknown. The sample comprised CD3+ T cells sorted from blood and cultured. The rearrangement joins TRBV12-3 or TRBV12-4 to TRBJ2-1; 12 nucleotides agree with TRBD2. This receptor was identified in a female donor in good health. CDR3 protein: CASTLLTSGSDNEQFF. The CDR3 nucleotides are TGTGCCAGCACCCTTCTGACTAGCGGGAGTGACAATGAGCAGTTCTTC.